The 16 T cell receptor beta chains given below trace back to one sample, sequenced in a study of cytomegalovirus exposure and HLA in healthy donors. With 60 Vbeta and 13 Jbeta primers, the PCR was carried out. This table comes from immunoSEQ multiplex PCR, and its TCRdb copy is limited to in-frame clones, with some not included. The repertoire includes about 90,000 clones, approximately 69% of them detected once, and approximately 21% sits in the top ten. The material sequenced was PBMCs. The receptors stem from a woman aged 50 to 60 in good health and CMV-seropositive.

The J gene is TRBJ2-2, the V gene TRBV7-3; D might be TRBD1 (6 bases). There are 14 residues in the CDR3. Trimming took 4 bases from V and 6 from J, leaving 12 bases between them. In germline, CDR1 is SGHTA, CDR2 FQGTGA. This CDR3 reads CASSSGARPGELFF. The CDR3 coding sequence is TGTGCCAGCAGCTCAGGGGCGCGCCCCGGGGAGCTGTTTTTT.

The chain recombines TRBV11-2 with TRBJ2-7, with D possibly being TRBD1 (6 bases). V lost 5 bases and J 2 bases, leaving 16 bases between the germline ends. Germline assignment: CDR1 SGHAT and CDR2 FQNNGV. This CDR3 region has 15 residues. The CDR3 coding sequence is TGTGCCAGCAGCCCCCGGGGACATTTAACCTACGAGCAGTACTTC. Protein: CASSPRGHLTYEQYF.

The V and J genes are TRBV9 and TRBJ2-7, with 9 bases lining up with TRBD1. Trimming took 4 bases from V and 5 from J; bases not matched to a gene: 7. The CDR3 length is 14 residues. Germline values: CDR1 SGDLS, CDR2 YYNGEE. CDR3: CASSLGQGSHEQYF. CDR3 DNA: TGTGCCAGCAGCTTAGGACAGGGGTCCCACGAGCAGTACTTC.

The chain joins TRBV4-3 to TRBJ2-1, with D perhaps TRBD1 (7 bases). V lost 8 bases, J lost 5 bases, and 10 bases lay in between. Germline loops: CDR1 LGHNA, CDR2 YSLEER. The length of the CDR3 is 12 residues. DNA of the CDR3: TGCGCCAGCGGCAGGGGGGACAATGAGCAGTTCTTC. Its protein is CASGRGDNEQFF.

Turning to this clone: The same CDR3 can be traced to other DNA sequences in this sample. The chain combines TRBV2 with TRBJ2-7; D possibly corresponds to TRBD1 (6 bases). Looked up from germline, CDR1 is SNHLY and CDR2 is FYNNEI. The V and J ends lost 3 bases and 6 bases respectively, with 9 bases between them. The CDR3 has 12 residues. DNA of the CDR3: TGTGCCAGCAGTGACAGGGGTGGCGAGCAGTACTTC. Its translation: CASSDRGGEQYF. Using reference TRBV2 and TRBJ2-7 for the parts outside the CDR3, the full variable domain is EPEVTQTPSHQVTQMGQEVILRCVPISNHLYFYWYRQILGQKVEFLVSFYNNEISEKSEIFDDQFSVERPDGSNFTLKIRSTKLEDSAMYFCASSDRGGEQYFGPGTRLTVT.

This clone was detected a few times. V gene TRBV9 combines with J gene TRBJ1-1; TRBD1 agrees at 11 bases. Per germline, CDR1 SGDLS and CDR2 YYNGEE. Trimming removed 1 base from V and 6 bases from J; junction bases left unmatched: 8. The CDR3 has 16 amino acids. This CDR3 reads CASSVIGTGGSAEAFF. DNA for the CDR3: TGTGCCAGCAGCGTAATAGGGACAGGGGGAAGCGCTGAAGCTTTCTTT.

This rearrangement joins TRBV5-4 to TRBJ1-1, with 8 bases matching TRBD1. CDR3 length: 14 amino acids. The germline V gene encodes CDR1 SGHNT and CDR2 YYREEE (reference sequence). The junction had 4 bases not matched to a gene; V was cut back by 2 bases and J by 4 bases. The CDR3 here is CASSFRGLRTEAFF. For the CDR3, the DNA is TGTGCCAGCAGCTTCAGGGGGCTGCGCACTGAAGCTTTCTTT. Full variable domain (missing parts from reference TRBV5-4 and TRBJ1-1): ETGVTQSPTHLIKTRGQQVTLRCSSQSGHNTVSWYQQALGQGPQFIFQYYREEENGRGNFPPRFSGLQFPNYSSELNVNALELDDSALYLCASSFRGLRTEAFFGQGTRLTVV.

V is TRBV30 and J is TRBJ1-5; TRBD1 matches 9 bases. Per the germline V gene, CDR1 is GTSNPN and CDR2 is SVGIG (reference sequence). V dropped 1 base and J dropped 6; count of bases not matched to a gene: 1. The CDR3 covers 13 residues. CDR3 in DNA: TGTGCCTGGAGTGGGACAGGGGTTCAGCCCCAGCATTTT. This gives the protein CAWSGTGVQPQHF.

The chain links TRBV7-6 to TRBJ2-7; 9 bases are a match to TRBD1. The germline V gene has CDR1 SGHVS and CDR2 FNYEAQ. The CDR3 consists of 16 residues. V lost 1 base, J lost 2 bases, and 6 bases stayed unmatched. CDR3 loop: CASSLGGQGTAYEQYF. As DNA, the CDR3 is TGTGCCAGCAGCTTAGGGGGACAGGGTACCGCCTACGAGCAGTACTTC.

CDR3: CASSLDRSYEQYF. The CDR3 DNA sequence: TGTGCCAGCAGCTTGGACAGGTCCTACGAGCAGTACTTC. The rearrangement links TRBV7-2 to TRBJ2-7; 7 positions match TRBD1. The length of the CDR3 is 13 residues. The germline V gene has CDR1 SGHTA and CDR2 FQGNSA. The junction had 0 bases not matched to a gene; V was cut back by 3 bases and J by 1 base.

The chain has TRBV2 and TRBJ2-5; no firm D call. The germline CDR1 and CDR2 sequences are SNHLY and FYNNEI. The CDR3 length is 12 residues. Trimming shortened V by 2 bases and J by 5 bases, and 6 bases separated the two germline ends. The CDR3 DNA sequence: TGTGCCAGCAGTGAAACTTGGGAGACCCAGTACTTC. It translates to CASSETWETQYF. Based on the CDR3 plus reference TRBV2 and TRBJ2-5, the full variable domain is EPEVTQTPSHQVTQMGQEVILRCVPISNHLYFYWYRQILGQKVEFLVSFYNNEISEKSEIFDDQFSVERPDGSNFTLKIRSTKLEDSAMYFCASSETWETQYFGPGTRLLVL.

The chain carries TRBV29-1 and TRBJ1-1; 8 bases fit TRBD1. Germline assignment: CDR1 SQVTM and CDR2 ANQGSEA. After removal of 6 bases from V and 2 bases from J, the junction contained 5 bases not matched to a gene. This CDR3 is 13 amino acids long. The CDR3 coding sequence is TGCAGCGTAACCGGACAGGGAAACACTGAAGCTTTCTTT. It codes for CSVTGQGNTEAFF.

V gene TRBV19 combines with J gene TRBJ1-1; tentatively, D is TRBD1 (5 bases). Germline CDR1 reads LNHDA; CDR2 reads SQIVND (reference sequence). V was clipped by 7 bases and J by 0 bases, with 15 bases between them. The CDR3 loop spans 15 amino acids. The CDR3 spells CASTPSGGLNTEAFF. DNA for the CDR3: TGTGCCAGTACCCCCTCCGGGGGACTGAACACTGAAGCTTTCTTT.

The chain combines TRBV4-3 with TRBJ1-5; a possible D gene is TRBD1 (5 bases). The CDR3 contains 15 residues. V lost 1 base and J lost 4, with 11 bases in between. Germline values: CDR1 LGHNA, CDR2 YSLEER. The CDR3 DNA reads as TGCGCCAGCAGCCAAGGAAACAGGTATAATCAGCCCCAGCATTTT. Amino acids: CASSQGNRYNQPQHF.

The chain carries TRBV5-1 and TRBJ1-6; D ambiguous. CDR1 SGHRS and CDR2 YFSETQ come from the germline V gene. Trimming removed 4 bases from V and 8 bases from J, with 7 bases in between. The CDR3 is 12 amino acids. CDR3 region: CASSNGDSPLHF. The CDR3 DNA sequence: TGCGCCAGCAGCAACGGAGATTCACCCCTCCACTTT.

V and J are TRBV11-2 and TRBJ1-4; D is perhaps TRBD1 (6 bases). CDR1 is SGHAT and CDR2 is FQNNGV in the germline V gene. Between the trimmed V and J ends, which lost 1 base and 7 bases, there was a span of 10 bases. CDR3 size: 14 residues. This chain's CDR3 is CASSLGQGSEKLFF. Here the CDR3 DNA reads TGTGCCAGCAGCTTAGGGCAGGGGAGTGAAAAACTGTTTTTT.